The clone carrying this T cell receptor beta chain was recorded at least ten times. The entry originates in a study of blood T cells in healthy people across ages. Combining a sample-barcoded 5' primer with a J-beta primer mix, a second PCR ran for about 7 to 12 cycles. TCRdb fed the 5' RACE reads into MiXCR, producing one record per CDR3 protein. This table holds roughly 550,000 distinct CDR3 sequences, 24% found once. CDR3 size: 15 residues. J was trimmed by 3 bases and V by 7 bases; bases with no gene match: 6. Germline loops: CDR1 SEHNR, CDR2 FQNEAQ (reference sequence). These records were also assigned to another study, of T cells of mothers and their children.

This clonotype originated in a boy younger than 18 in good health. The chain couples TRBV7-9 to TRBJ2-1; 10 positions match TRBD2. The sample taken for sequencing was blood. CDR3 sequence reads: CASTIAGGRYNEQFF. The CDR3 nucleotides read TGTGCCAGCACGATAGCGGGGGGACGCTACAATGAGCAGTTCTTC.